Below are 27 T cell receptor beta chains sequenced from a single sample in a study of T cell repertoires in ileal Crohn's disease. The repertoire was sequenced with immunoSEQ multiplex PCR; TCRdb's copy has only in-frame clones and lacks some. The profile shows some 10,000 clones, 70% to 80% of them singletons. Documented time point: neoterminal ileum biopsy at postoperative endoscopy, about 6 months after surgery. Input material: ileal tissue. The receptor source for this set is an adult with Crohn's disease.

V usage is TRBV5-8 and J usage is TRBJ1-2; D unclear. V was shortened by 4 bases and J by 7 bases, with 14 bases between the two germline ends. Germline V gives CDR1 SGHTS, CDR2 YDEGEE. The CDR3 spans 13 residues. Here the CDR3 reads CASSLGDPGGYTF. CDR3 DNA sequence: TGTGCCAGCAGCCTGGGTGACCCAGGTGGCTACACCTTC.

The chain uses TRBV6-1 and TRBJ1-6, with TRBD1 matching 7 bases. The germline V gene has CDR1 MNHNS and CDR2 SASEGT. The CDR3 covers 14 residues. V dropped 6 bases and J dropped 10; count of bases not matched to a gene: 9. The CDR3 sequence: CASSRPGTESPLHF. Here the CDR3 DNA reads TGTGCCAGCAGCCGGCCGGGGACAGAGTCACCCCTCCACTTT.

This CDR3 is CAISEPFQPQHF. In nucleotides, the CDR3 is TGTGCCATCAGTGAGCCTTTTCAGCCCCAGCATTTT. The V gene is TRBV10-3, the J gene TRBJ1-5, with D unclear. The germline V gene has CDR1 ENHRY and CDR2 SYGVKD. The CDR3 is made up of 12 amino acids. V lost 2 bases and J 6 bases, leaving 5 bases between the germline ends.

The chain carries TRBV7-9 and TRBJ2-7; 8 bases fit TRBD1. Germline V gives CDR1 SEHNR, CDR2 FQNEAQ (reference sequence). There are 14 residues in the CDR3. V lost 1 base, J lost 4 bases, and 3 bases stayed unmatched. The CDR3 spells CASSLGQGMYEQYF. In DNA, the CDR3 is TGTGCCAGCAGCTTAGGACAGGGGATGTACGAGCAGTACTTC.

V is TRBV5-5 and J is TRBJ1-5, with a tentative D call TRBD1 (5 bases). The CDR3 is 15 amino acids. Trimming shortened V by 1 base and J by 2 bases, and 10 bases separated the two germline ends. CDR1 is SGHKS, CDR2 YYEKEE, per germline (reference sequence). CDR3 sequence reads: CASSLWGEGNQPQHF. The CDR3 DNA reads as TGTGCCAGCAGCTTGTGGGGGGAGGGCAATCAGCCCCAGCATTTT.

As DNA, the CDR3 is TGTGCCAGCAGCCTGACGGCCACCTACAGGAACTATGGCTACACCTTC. Translation: CASSLTATYRNYGYTF. The chain combines TRBV27 with TRBJ1-2, with D tentatively TRBD1 (5 bases). This CDR3 spans 16 amino acids. CDR1 and CDR2 from the germline V gene are MNHEY and SMNVEV (reference sequence). Trimming stripped 6 bases from V and 2 bases from J, with 19 bases between.

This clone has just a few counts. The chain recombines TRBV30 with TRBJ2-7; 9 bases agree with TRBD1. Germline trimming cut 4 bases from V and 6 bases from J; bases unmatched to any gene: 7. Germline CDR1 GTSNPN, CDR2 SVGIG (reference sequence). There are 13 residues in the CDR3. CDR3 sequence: CAWTTGTGTEQYF. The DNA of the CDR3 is TGTGCCTGGACAACCGGGACAGGGACCGAGCAGTACTTC.

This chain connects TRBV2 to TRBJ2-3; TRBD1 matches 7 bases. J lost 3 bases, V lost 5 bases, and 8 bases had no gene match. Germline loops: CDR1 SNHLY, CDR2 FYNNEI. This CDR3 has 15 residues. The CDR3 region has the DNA TGTGCCAGCAGTTACTCAGGGGGTGAGACAGATACGCAGTATTTT. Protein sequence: CASSYSGGETDTQYF.

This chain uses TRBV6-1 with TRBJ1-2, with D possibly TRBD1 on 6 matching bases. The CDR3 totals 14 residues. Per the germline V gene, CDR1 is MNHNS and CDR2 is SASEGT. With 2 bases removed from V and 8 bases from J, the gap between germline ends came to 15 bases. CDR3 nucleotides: TGTGCCAGCAGTGAATTGGTGGGGGCGCGAGGCTACACCTTC. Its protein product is CASSELVGARGYTF.

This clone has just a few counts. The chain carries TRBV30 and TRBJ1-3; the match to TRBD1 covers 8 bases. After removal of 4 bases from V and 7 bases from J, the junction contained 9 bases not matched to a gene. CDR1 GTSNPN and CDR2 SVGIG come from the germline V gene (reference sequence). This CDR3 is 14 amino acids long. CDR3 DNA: TGTGCCTGGAATCAACCAGGGGGCCTGAACACCATATATTTT. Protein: CAWNQPGGLNTIYF.

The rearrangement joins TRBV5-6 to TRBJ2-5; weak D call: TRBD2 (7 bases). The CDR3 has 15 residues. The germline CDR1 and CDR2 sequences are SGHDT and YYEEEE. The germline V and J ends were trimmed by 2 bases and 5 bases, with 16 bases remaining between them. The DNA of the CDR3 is TGTGCCAGCAGCTTCCGGGGGGCTGTGTGGGAGACCCAGTACTTC. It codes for CASSFRGAVWETQYF.

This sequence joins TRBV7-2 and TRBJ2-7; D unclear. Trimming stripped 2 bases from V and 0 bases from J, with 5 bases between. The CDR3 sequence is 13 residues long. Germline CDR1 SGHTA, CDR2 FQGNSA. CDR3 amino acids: CASSLSFSYEQYF. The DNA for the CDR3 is TGTGCCAGCAGCTTATCATTCTCCTACGAGCAGTACTTC.

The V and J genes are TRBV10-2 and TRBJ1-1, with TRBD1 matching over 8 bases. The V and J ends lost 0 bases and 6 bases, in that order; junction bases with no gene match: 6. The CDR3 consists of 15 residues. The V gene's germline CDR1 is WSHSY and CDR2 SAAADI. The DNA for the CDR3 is TGCGCCAGCAGTGAGTCGAGACAGGGGAAGCCTGAAGCTTTCTTT. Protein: CASSESRQGKPEAFF.

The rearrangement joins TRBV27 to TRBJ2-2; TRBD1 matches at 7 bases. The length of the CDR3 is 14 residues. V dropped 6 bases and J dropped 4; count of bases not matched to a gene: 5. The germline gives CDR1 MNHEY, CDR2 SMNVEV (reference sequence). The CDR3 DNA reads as TGTGCCAGCAGACCCGACAGGGTCACCGGGGAGCTGTTTTTT. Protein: CASRPDRVTGELFF.

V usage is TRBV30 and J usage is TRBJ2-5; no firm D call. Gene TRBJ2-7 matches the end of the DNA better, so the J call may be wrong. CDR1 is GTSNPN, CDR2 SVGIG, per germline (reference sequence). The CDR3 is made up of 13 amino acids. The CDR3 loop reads CAWSVRQYYEQYF. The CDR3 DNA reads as TGTGCCTGGAGTGTGCGCCAGTACTACGAGCAGTACTTC.

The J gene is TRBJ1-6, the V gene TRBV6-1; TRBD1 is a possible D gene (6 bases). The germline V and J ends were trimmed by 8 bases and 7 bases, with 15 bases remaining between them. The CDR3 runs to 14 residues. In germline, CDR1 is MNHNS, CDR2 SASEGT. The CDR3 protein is CASGGARWNSPLHF. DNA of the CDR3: TGTGCCAGCGGGGGCGCGAGATGGAATTCACCCCTCCACTTT.

CDR3 DNA: TGCGCCAGCAGCTTGGGGGGACTAGCTGGTACCGGGGAGCTGTTTTTT. Its protein product is CASSLGGLAGTGELFF. This chain connects TRBV5-1 to TRBJ2-2; 9 bases map to TRBD2. The CDR3 is made up of 16 amino acids. CDR1 SGHRS and CDR2 YFSETQ come from the germline V gene. The V gene end was trimmed by 0 bases and the J gene end by 5 bases; junction bases not matched to a gene: 5.

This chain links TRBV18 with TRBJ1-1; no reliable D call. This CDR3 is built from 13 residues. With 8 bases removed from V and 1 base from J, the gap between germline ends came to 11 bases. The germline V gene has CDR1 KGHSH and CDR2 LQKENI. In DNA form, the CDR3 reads TGTGCCAGCAGCCCGGGGTCGAACACTGAAGCTTTCTTT. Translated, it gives CASSPGSNTEAFF.

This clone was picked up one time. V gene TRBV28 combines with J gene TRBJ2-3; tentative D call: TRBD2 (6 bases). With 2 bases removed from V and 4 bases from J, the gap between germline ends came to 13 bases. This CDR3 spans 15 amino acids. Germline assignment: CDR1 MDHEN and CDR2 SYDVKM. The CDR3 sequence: CASSLTAGRPDTQYF. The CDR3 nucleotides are TGTGCCAGCAGTTTAACTGCAGGGAGGCCAGATACGCAGTATTTT.

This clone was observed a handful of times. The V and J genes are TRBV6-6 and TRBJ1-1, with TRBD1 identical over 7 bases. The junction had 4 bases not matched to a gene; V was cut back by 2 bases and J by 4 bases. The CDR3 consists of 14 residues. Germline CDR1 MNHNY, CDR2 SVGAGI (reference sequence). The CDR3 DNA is TGTGCCAGCAGTTACCGAGGGGGCATCACTGAAGCTTTCTTT. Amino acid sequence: CASSYRGGITEAFF.

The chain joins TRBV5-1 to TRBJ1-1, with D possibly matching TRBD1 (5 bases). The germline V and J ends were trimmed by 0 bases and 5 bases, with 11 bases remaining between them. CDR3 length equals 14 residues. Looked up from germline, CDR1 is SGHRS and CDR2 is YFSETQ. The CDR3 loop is CASSLEGMVTEAFF. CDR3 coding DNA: TGCGCCAGCAGCTTGGAGGGGATGGTTACTGAAGCTTTCTTT. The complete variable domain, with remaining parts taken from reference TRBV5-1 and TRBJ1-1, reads KAGVTQTPRYLIKTRGQQVTLSCSPISGHRSVSWYQQTPGQGLQFLFEYFSETQRNKGNFPGRFSGRQFSNSRSEMNVSTLELGDSALYLCASSLEGMVTEAFFGQGTRLTVV.

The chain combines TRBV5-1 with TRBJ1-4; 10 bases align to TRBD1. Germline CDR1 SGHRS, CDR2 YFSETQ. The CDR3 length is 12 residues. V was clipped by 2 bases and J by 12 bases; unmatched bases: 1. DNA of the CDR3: TGCGCCAGCAGCTTTGGGACAGGGGAACTGTTTTTT. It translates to CASSFGTGELFF. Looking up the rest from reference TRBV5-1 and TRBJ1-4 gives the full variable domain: KAGVTQTPRYLIKTRGQQVTLSCSPISGHRSVSWYQQTPGQGLQFLFEYFSETQRNKGNFPGRFSGRQFSNSRSEMNVSTLELGDSALYLCASSFGTGELFFGSGTQLSVL.

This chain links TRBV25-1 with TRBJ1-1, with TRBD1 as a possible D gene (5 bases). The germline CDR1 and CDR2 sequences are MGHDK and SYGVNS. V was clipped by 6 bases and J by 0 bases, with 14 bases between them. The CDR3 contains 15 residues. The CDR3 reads CASSRTGDLNTEAFF. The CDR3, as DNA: TGTGCCAGCAGCCGGACGGGGGACCTGAACACTGAAGCTTTCTTT.

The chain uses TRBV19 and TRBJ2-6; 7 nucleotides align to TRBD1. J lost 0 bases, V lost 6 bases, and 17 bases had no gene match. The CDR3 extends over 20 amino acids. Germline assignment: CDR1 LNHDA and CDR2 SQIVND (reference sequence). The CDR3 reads CASSPNRGDRSSSGANVLTF. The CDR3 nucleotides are TGTGCCAGTAGCCCGAACAGGGGTGATCGATCAAGCTCTGGGGCCAACGTCCTGACTTTC.

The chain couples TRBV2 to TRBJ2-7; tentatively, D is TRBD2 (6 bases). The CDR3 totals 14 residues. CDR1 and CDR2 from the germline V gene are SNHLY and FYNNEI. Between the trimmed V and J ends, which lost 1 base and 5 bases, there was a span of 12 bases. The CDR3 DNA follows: TGTGCCAGCAGTGAAGGGGCAGGGAGGCACGAGCAGTACTTC. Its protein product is CASSEGAGRHEQYF.

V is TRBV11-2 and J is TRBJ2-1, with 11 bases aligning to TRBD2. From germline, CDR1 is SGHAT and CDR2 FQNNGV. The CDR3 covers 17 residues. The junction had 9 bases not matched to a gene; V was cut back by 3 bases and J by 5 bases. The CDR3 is CASSFLAGTSGNNEQFF. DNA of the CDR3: TGTGCCAGCAGCTTTCTAGCCGGGACTAGCGGAAACAATGAGCAGTTCTTC.

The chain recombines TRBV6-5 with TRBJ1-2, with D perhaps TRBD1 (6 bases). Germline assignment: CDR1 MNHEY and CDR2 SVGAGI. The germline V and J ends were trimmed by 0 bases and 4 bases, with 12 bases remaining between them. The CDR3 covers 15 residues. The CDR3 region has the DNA TGTGCCAGCAGTTACTCGAAGAGAGGGGGCTATGGCTACACCTTC. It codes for CASSYSKRGGYGYTF.